This T cell receptor beta chain is drawn from a study of blood T cells in healthy people across ages. Findings and limits, study-wide: Changes in expanded clonotypes were possibly confounded, as the CMV status of donors was unknown.

For every donor, a draw yielded around 10 milliliters of peripheral blood. Total RNA, at least 5 micrograms per sample, was extracted from PBMCs. The second PCR ran roughly 7 to 12 cycles with a sample-barcoded 5' primer and J-beta primers. TCRdb reanalysed the 5' RACE reads using MiXCR and keeps one entry per CDR3 protein. The sample gives over a million distinct CDR3 sequences, 35% to 55% of which show up once; approximately 20% is in the top ten. As for this clonotype: Antigen: not known.

CDR3 length: 13 residues. CDR1 and CDR2 from the germline V gene are MNHEY and SMNVEV (reference sequence). Between the trimmed V and J ends, which lost 5 bases and 8 bases, there was a span of 15 bases. The chain recombines TRBV27 with TRBJ1-2, with D possibly being TRBD1 (5 bases). This sequence was found in a woman aged 55-69 years in good health. The sequencing input was blood. CDR3 in DNA: TGTGCCAGCAGTCAATCCAGGGAGGGGGGCTACACCTTC. Translating it yields CASSQSREGGYTF.